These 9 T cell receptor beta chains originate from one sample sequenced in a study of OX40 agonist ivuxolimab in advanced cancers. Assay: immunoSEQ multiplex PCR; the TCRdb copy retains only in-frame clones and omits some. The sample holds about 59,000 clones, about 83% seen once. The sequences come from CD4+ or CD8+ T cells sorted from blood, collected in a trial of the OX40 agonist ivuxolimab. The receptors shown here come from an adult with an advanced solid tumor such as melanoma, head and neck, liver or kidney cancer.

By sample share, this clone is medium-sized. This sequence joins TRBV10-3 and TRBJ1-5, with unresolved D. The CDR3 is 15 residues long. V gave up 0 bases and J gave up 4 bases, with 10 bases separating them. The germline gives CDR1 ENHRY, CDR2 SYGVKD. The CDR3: CAISESWAGNQPQHF. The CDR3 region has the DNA TGTGCCATCAGTGAGTCGTGGGCTGGGAATCAGCCCCAGCATTTT.

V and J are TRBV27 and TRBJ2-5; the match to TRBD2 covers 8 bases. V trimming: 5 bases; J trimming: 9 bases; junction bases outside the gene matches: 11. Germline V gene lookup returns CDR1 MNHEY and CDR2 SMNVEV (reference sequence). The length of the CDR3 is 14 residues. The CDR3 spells CASSELGDGGAQYF. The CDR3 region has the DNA TGTGCCAGCAGTGAACTCGGGGACGGGGGGGCCCAGTACTTC.

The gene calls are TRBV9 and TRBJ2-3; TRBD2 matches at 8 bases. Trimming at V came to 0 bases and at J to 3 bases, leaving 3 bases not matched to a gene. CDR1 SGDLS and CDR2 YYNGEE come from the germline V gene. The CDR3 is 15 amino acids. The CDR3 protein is CASSVVGGGTDTQYF. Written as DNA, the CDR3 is TGTGCCAGCAGCGTAGTGGGCGGGGGGACAGATACGCAGTATTTT. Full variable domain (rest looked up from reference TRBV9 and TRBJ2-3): DSGVTQTPKHLITATGQRVTLRCSPRSGDLSVYWYQQSLDQGLQFLIQYYNGEERAKGNILERFSAQQFPDLHSELNLSSLELGDSALYFCASSVVGGGTDTQYFGPGTRLTVL.

The CDR3 protein is CASSLDGASSYNEQFF. The CDR3 nucleotides are TGTGCCAGCAGCTTAGACGGGGCGAGCTCCTACAATGAGCAGTTCTTC. J is TRBJ2-1 and V is TRBV7-7; D is possibly TRBD1 or TRBD2 (5 bases each). Germline values: CDR1 SSHAT, CDR2 FNYEAQ (reference sequence). The ends were cut back, 1 base at V and 0 bases at J, with 10 bases in the middle. This CDR3 spans 16 amino acids.

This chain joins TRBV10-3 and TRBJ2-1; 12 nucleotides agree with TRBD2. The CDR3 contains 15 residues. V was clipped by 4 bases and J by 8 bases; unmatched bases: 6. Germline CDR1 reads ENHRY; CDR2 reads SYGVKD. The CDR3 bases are TGTGCCATCAGTGGGTCTGGACTAGCGGGATATGAGCAGTTCTTC. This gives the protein CAISGSGLAGYEQFF.

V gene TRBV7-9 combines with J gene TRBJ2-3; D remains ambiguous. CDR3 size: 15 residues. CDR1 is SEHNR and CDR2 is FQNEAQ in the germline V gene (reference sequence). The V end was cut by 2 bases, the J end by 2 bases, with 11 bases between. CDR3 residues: CASSLNTGYTDTQYF. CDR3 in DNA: TGTGCCAGCAGCTTAAATACGGGCTACACAGATACGCAGTATTTT.

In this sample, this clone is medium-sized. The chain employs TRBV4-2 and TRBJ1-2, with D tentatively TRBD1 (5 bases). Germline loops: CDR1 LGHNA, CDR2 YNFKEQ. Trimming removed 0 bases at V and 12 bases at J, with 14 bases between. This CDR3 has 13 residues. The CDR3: CASSQEGEARHTF. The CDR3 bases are TGTGCCAGCAGCCAAGAGGGGGAGGCCCGCCACACCTTC.

DNA of the CDR3: TGTGCCAGCAGTCAATCAGGGTTTCGCAATCAGCCCCAGCATTTT. Protein: CASSQSGFRNQPQHF. This chain joins TRBV28 and TRBJ1-5, with a possible D match to TRBD1 (5 bases). The germline V gene has CDR1 MDHEN and CDR2 SYDVKM. V gave up 5 bases and J gave up 2 bases, with 13 bases separating them. The CDR3 consists of 15 residues.

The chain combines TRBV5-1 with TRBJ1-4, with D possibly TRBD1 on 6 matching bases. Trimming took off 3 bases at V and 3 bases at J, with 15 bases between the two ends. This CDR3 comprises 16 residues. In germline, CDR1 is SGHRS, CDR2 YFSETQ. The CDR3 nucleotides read TGCGCCAGCAGCTCCCCCCCGGCAGGGGCTAATGAAAAACTGTTTTTT. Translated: CASSSPPAGANEKLFF.